Below, one T cell receptor beta chain is given with its context. This CDR3 has 11 amino acids. Germline V gene data show CDR1 as SGHRS and CDR2 as YFSETQ. V was trimmed by 2 bases and J by 10 bases, leaving 7 bases between them. Enrollees, roughly 18 to 95 years old, lived in 25 or so US areas. Exposed participants came across a COVID-19 case within 2 weeks before study entry. Clones were sequenced by immunoSEQ multiplex PCR, and TCRdb holds only the in-frame ones, with some missing. The sample holds hundreds of thousands of clones, more than 80% seen once. This entry belongs to a study of blood T cell repertoires in COVID-19. Study information: PBMCs, B-cell-depleted T cells, or T cells were the source of the cDNA or gDNA that made up the material.

The rearrangement joins TRBV5-1 to TRBJ2-1; D gene unclear. The TCR was taken from a man aged 50 or older who had been exposed to COVID-19. The source material was PBMCs or T cells enriched from blood (not recorded which). The CDR3 loop is CASSLISEQFF. The CDR3 nucleotides read TGCGCCAGCAGCTTAATCTCCGAGCAGTTCTTC.